This T cell receptor beta chain was profiled in a study of metastatic and nonmetastatic thyroid tumors. The study's findings and limits: A significant increase in TCR beta diversity was reportedly seen in malignant thyroid tumors relative to benign nodules, in blood and tumor.

Each patient came to thyroid surgery without any prior treatment (of any kind). How the authors handled the data: Across clinicopathological groups, CDR3 differences served as the basis for building a distant-metastasis classifier for papillary thyroid cancer. TCRdb reassembled clones from the PCR reads with MiXCR. The V and J calls, along with clone size, are taken from TCRdb and not from the paper's own processing. The table lists around 30,000 clones, 18% of them singletons. The germline gives CDR1 ENHRY, CDR2 SYGVKD. The CDR3 has 14 amino acids. This clone has a count of ten or more. The antigen remains undetermined. An end of the junction does not agree with germline; a read error may underlie this. This same CDR3 is encoded by further DNA sequences in the sample.

The V and J genes are TRBV10-3 and TRBJ2-1, with 7 bases identical to TRBD2. The sequence derives from a female donor with papillary thyroid cancer or a benign thyroid nodule (not recorded which). Some clones in this sample may be carry-over from other donors' samples. The sample was blood. CDR3 amino acids: CAISGGREGNEQFF. The CDR3, as DNA: TGTGCCATCAGTGGGGGCAGGGAGGGCAATGAGCAATTCTTC.